The rows below give T cell receptor beta chains drawn from one sample of a study of T cell repertoires in cytomegalovirus infection. Their antigens are not known. TCRdb independently ran MiXCR on the reads; one entry per CDR3 protein. Of about 400,000 distinct CDR3 sequences detected, about 34% appear once; the ten largest clones hold roughly 12%. This specimen consisted of cultured PBMCs, obtained from culture after CMV antigen stimulation. The receptors were gathered from a human donor in good health (CMV status not recorded). Some clones in this sample may be carry-over from other donors' samples. Each CDR3 is given with its conserved first and last residue. Fields, in order: J gene, V gene, D gene, clone size, CDR3 length, CDR3 DNA, CDR3 protein. The D gene is left open where the match is weak. Expanded clones get a size class; other rows say once, few or many, or leave the size out.

>TRBJ2-7|TRBV28|-|-|16
TGTGCCAGCAGGCCAGACGGGTCTAGGGATTACTACGAGCAGTACTTC
CASRPDGSRDYYEQYF
>TRBJ2-2|TRBV7-2|TRBD2|few|15
TGTGCCAGCAGCCTTGCACTAGCGGGATCCGGGGAGCTGTTTTTT
CASSLALAGSGELFF
>TRBJ2-5|TRBV6-5|TRBD2|few|16
TGTGCCAGCAGTTACTTGGGACTAGCGGGAGAAGAGACCCAGTACTTC
CASSYLGLAGEETQYF
>TRBJ2-3|TRBV13|TRBD1|once|16
TGTGCCAGCAGCACCCGACCGGGACAGGGAGGAGATACGCAGTATTTT
CASSTRPGQGGDTQYF
>TRBJ2-7|TRBV7-2|TRBD2|many|14
TGTGCCAGCAGCTTTACTAGCGGCTCCTACGAGCAGTACTTC
CASSFTSGSYEQYF
>TRBJ2-1|TRBV7-8|-|many|17
TGTGCCAGCAGCTCTTCAGGACAGAGCAGCTCCTACAATGAGCAGTTCTTC
CASSSSGQSSSYNEQFF
>TRBJ1-5|TRBV5-1|-|once|16
TGCGCCAGCAGCTTGATGGGATCTTATAGCAATCAGCCCCAGCATTTT
CASSLMGSYSNQPQHF
>TRBJ2-2|TRBV5-5|TRBD2|-|16
TGTGCCAGCAGCTTGGGAGCGGGAGCGAACACCGGGGAGCTGTTTTTT
CASSLGAGANTGELFF
>TRBJ2-3|TRBV10-1|-|few|13
TGCGCCAGCGGGCCGGGGGGCGTTGATACGCAGTATTTT
CASGPGGVDTQYF
>TRBJ2-2|TRBV11-3|-|-|13
TGTGCCAGCAGCCGCGAAGGAACCGGGGAGCTGTTTTTT
CASSREGTGELFF
>TRBJ2-3|TRBV11-2|-|many|12
TGTGCCAGCAGCTTAGACCTAAATACGCAGTATTTT
CASSLDLNTQYF
>TRBJ2-5|TRBV7-9|TRBD2|many|18
TGTGCCAGCAGCTTGCCGCCCCATCTAGCGGGAGGGGAGGAGACCCAGTACTTC
CASSLPPHLAGGEETQYF
>TRBJ2-5|TRBV7-2|TRBD2|-|18
TGTGCCAGCAGCTTATCCGGGACTAGCGGGAGGCTCCAAGAGACCCAGTACTTC
CASSLSGTSGRLQETQYF
>TRBJ2-3|TRBV28|TRBD2|few|17
TGTGCCAGCAGCGACAGGAGGACTAGCGGGAGCGCAGATACGCAGTATTTT
CASSDRRTSGSADTQYF
>TRBJ2-1|TRBV7-9|-|few|13
TGTGCCAGCAGCTTAACAGGGCCAAGTGAGCAGTTCTTC
CASSLTGPSEQFF
>TRBJ2-3|TRBV7-2|-|-|14
TGTGCCAGCAGCGAGAGCCCTGTATCAGATACGCAGTATTTT
CASSESPVSDTQYF
>TRBJ2-2|TRBV11-2|TRBD2|few|18
TGTGCCAGCAGCTTAGTGTTTGCGCGGGAGAGGAACACCGGGGAGCTGTTTTTT
CASSLVFARERNTGELFF
>TRBJ2-4|TRBV7-2|TRBD1|few|14
TGTGCCAGCAGCTCCCAGGGGGCCCAGGACATTCAGTACTTC
CASSSQGAQDIQYF
>TRBJ1-5|TRBV10-3|-|-|15
TGTGCCACGGTGAAGGACGGATATAGCAATCAGCCCCAGCATTTT
CATVKDGYSNQPQHF
>TRBJ1-1|TRBV27|TRBD1|-|15
TGTGCCAGCGTCCGGGACAGGGGGGTAAACACTGAAGCTTTCTTT
CASVRDRGVNTEAFF
>TRBJ2-7|TRBV7-2|TRBD1|-|15
TGTGCCAGCAGCTCATCCGGGACAGGTCTTTACGAGCAGTACTTC
CASSSSGTGLYEQYF
>TRBJ2-3|TRBV7-9|TRBD2|-|16
TGTGCCAGCAGCAGCTGGACTAGCGGGAGTCTTGGTACGCAGTATTTT
CASSSWTSGSLGTQYF
>TRBJ2-5|TRBV7-8|-|few|13
TGTGCCAGCACCGTCGGGGACCAAGAGACCCAGTACTTC
CASTVGDQETQYF
>TRBJ2-2|TRBV19|-|few|14
TGTGCCAGTAGTGTAGAACTAGGCGCCGGGGAGCTGTTTTTT
CASSVELGAGELFF
>TRBJ2-7|TRBV28|TRBD1|-|14
TGTGCCAGCAGTTTATTGACGGCAGGGGGCGAGCAGTACTTC
CASSLLTAGGEQYF
>TRBJ2-1|TRBV4-2|TRBD2|few|15
TGTGCCAGCACCCACCTAGCGGGAGCAGGGCGGGAGCAGTTCTTC
CASTHLAGAGREQFF
>TRBJ2-1|TRBV15|-|once|13
TGTGCCACCAGCAGAGGTAGGGTCGGTGAGCAGTTCTTC
CATSRGRVGEQFF
>TRBJ2-5|TRBV7-2|-|many|13
TGTGCCAGCAGTTTAGGGTACCAAGAGACCCAGTACTTC
CASSLGYQETQYF
>TRBJ2-1|TRBV6-2/TRBV6-3|-|-|13
TGTGCCAGCAGTTCTTTCACCTTAAATGAGCAGTTCTTC
CASSSFTLNEQFF
>TRBJ2-3|TRBV28|TRBD1|-|17
TGTGCCAGCAGTTCGCGACAGGGCAAACGGGGCTCGGATACGCAGTATTTT
CASSSRQGKRGSDTQYF
>TRBJ2-7|TRBV11-2|TRBD2|-|16
TGTGCCAGCAGCTTTTCATCGACTAGCGGGAGTTACGAGCAGTACTTC
CASSFSSTSGSYEQYF
>TRBJ1-1|TRBV6-6|-|-|13
TGTGCCAGCAGTTACTGGGAGGACACTGAAGCTTTCTTT
CASSYWEDTEAFF
>TRBJ2-7|TRBV11-2|-|few|15
TGTGCCAGCAGCACCCGGACTACAGGCTCCTACGAGCAGTACTTC
CASSTRTTGSYEQYF
>TRBJ1-4|TRBV6-6|-|-|15
TGTGCCAGCAGTTTTACCGGGTCCCAAGCTGAAAAACTGTTTTTT
CASSFTGSQAEKLFF